The 14 T cell receptor beta chains below were found in one sample sequenced in a study of blood T cell repertoires in COVID-19 (dated by TCRdb to 2020 to 2022). Preparation of the library involved the immunoSEQ multiplex PCR assay. TCRdb carries this immuneACCESS record with in-frame sequences only. Its versions omit some clonotypes, under half of them owing to an unresolved V gene in the studies checked, with the rest unexplained. This sample gives a few hundred thousand clones in total; roughly nine tenths of them show up just once. The top ten clonotypes cover approximately 2.9% of the sample. Sequencing used peripheral blood. All receptors derive from a woman in her 30s with COVID-19, enrolled during active disease.

This chain connects TRBV11-2 to TRBJ2-3; 10 bases are a match to TRBD2. The CDR3 runs 16 residues. V was clipped by 4 bases and J by 5 bases; unmatched bases: 9. Germline V gene lookup returns CDR1 SGHAT and CDR2 FQNNGV. The chain's CDR3 is CASSSSSGRGVDTQYF. The CDR3 nucleotides are TGTGCCAGCAGCTCCTCTAGCGGGAGAGGGGTAGATACGCAGTATTTT.

The chain combines TRBV2 with TRBJ1-5; 9 bases are a match to TRBD1. The germline gives CDR1 SNHLY, CDR2 FYNNEI. The CDR3 totals 13 residues. V shed 4 bases and J 6 bases; nucleotides not matched to a gene: 1. The CDR3 region is CASSVQGAQPQHF. CDR3 in DNA: TGTGCCAGCAGTGTACAGGGGGCTCAGCCCCAGCATTTT.

V is TRBV12-3 or TRBV12-4 and J is TRBJ2-7, with TRBD2 as a possible D gene (5 bases). The CDR3 consists of 12 residues. Trimming left V 6 bases short and J 4 bases short, with 10 bases between. The CDR3 is CASRRELYEQYF. In DNA, the CDR3 is TGTGCCAGCAGGAGGGAGTTGTACGAGCAGTACTTC.

The V call is TRBV6-5, the J call TRBJ1-2; 7 nucleotides line up with TRBD1. This CDR3 region has 13 residues. Germline CDR1 reads MNHEY; CDR2 reads SVGAGI. V gave up 7 bases and J gave up 4 bases; unmatched junction bases: 6. For the CDR3, the DNA is TGTGCCAGCACCCGGGACAGCAGCTATGGCTACACCTTC. Translating it yields CASTRDSSYGYTF.

As regards this clone: With a much larger clone just one base away, this may be a read error. The chain combines TRBV7-3 with TRBJ2-5; TRBD2 matches at 11 bases. This CDR3 has 14 residues. The J segment lost 3 bases and the V segment lost 5 bases, leaving 2 bases of the junction unmatched. Germline V gene lookup returns CDR1 SGHTA and CDR2 FQGTGA. This chain's CDR3 is CASSPGLAEETQYF. The CDR3 region has the DNA TGTGCCAGCAGCCCGGGACTAGCGGAAGAGACCCAGTACTTC.

The chain recombines TRBV9 with TRBJ2-2, with 8 bases lining up with TRBD2. CDR1 and CDR2 (germline): SGDLS, YYNGEE. J gave up 6 bases and V 0 bases, and 7 bases lay outside the gene matches. CDR3 length equals 16 residues. DNA for the CDR3: TGTGCCAGCAGCGTAGTTGAGCGGGGGCGGGCCGGGGAGCTGTTTTTT. Amino acids: CASSVVERGRAGELFF.

The chain links TRBV11-3 to TRBJ1-1, with D maybe TRBD1 (6 bases). The CDR3 length is 18 residues. Germline V lookup: CDR1 SGHNT, CDR2 YENEEA. Trimming left V 2 bases short and J 5 bases short, with 24 bases between. The DNA for the CDR3 is TGTGCCAGCAGCTTAAGGTCAACCCCCGGGGGGCTTAGGACTGAAGCTTTCTTT. As protein: CASSLRSTPGGLRTEAFF.

For the CDR3, the DNA is TGTGCCAGCAGAGGGACTAGCGGGAGGGGAGAGCAGTACTTC. Protein product: CASRGTSGRGEQYF. The genes are TRBV2 and TRBJ2-7; 16 bases match TRBD2. Unmatched junction bases numbered 3, after V lost 6 bases and J lost 7 bases. Germline values: CDR1 SNHLY, CDR2 FYNNEI. The CDR3 totals 14 residues.

This chain links TRBV7-2 with TRBJ1-2; D is unresolved. The V and J ends lost 2 bases and 8 bases respectively, with 12 bases between them. This CDR3 is 13 amino acids long. Germline V gene lookup returns CDR1 SGHTA and CDR2 FQGNSA. The DNA for the CDR3 is TGTGCCAGCAGCTTACCCCAAGCACGGGGCTACACCTTC. Amino acid sequence: CASSLPQARGYTF.

The chain is built from TRBV25-1 and TRBJ2-1; TRBD2 matches 7 bases. The CDR3 covers 13 residues. CDR1 is MGHDK, CDR2 SYGVNS, per germline. V lost 8 bases, J lost 8 bases, and 9 bases stayed unmatched. The CDR3 is CASEAGRADEQFF. The DNA for the CDR3 is TGTGCCAGCGAAGCGGGGCGAGCAGATGAGCAGTTCTTC.

This clone was seen once. The V and J genes are TRBV29-1 and TRBJ2-1; 10 positions match TRBD2. The CDR3 length is 14 residues. With 3 bases clipped from V and 8 bases from J, the junction kept 7 bases outside the gene matches. Germline CDR1 SQVTM, CDR2 ANQGSEA. The CDR3 DNA sequence: TGCAGCGTTGACCTAGCGGGAGTTGGCGATGAGCAGTTCTTC. It specifies CSVDLAGVGDEQFF.

The rearrangement links TRBV15 to TRBJ1-3, with TRBD1 matching over 9 bases. After removal of 3 bases from V and 0 bases from J, the junction contained 0 bases not matched to a gene. The CDR3 is 15 amino acids. Per germline, CDR1 LNHNV and CDR2 YYDKDF (reference sequence). For the CDR3, the DNA is TGTGCCACCAGCAGGGACAGGGGCTCTGGAAACACCATATATTTT. Translation: CATSRDRGSGNTIYF.

This chain joins TRBV9 and TRBJ2-1; TRBD1 aligns across 8 bases. Germline CDR1 and CDR2: SGDLS and YYNGEE. This CDR3 comprises 17 residues. Germline trimming cut 2 bases from V and 0 bases from J; bases unmatched to any gene: 7. The CDR3 sequence: CASSVSEDRDSYNEQFF. The CDR3 DNA sequence: TGTGCCAGCAGCGTCTCAGAGGACAGGGACTCCTACAATGAGCAGTTCTTC.

This chain connects TRBV27 to TRBJ2-1, with a weak D call TRBD2 (6 bases). The CDR3 is made up of 19 amino acids. Germline V CDR1 and CDR2: MNHEY, SMNVEV (reference sequence). V lost 8 bases and J 4 bases, leaving 30 bases between the germline ends. CDR3 in DNA: TGTGCCAGCCGACGAATTGCAGCCACCCTAGCGTCTCTTTACAATGAGCAGTTCTTC. It yields the protein CASRRIAATLASLYNEQFF.